This T cell receptor beta chain was captured by sequencing in a study of shared clonotypes between healthy human individuals (dated by TCRdb to between 2020 and 2021). Regarding the complete study: The cohort included three men and a couple of women between 18 and 49 years of age. To increase sequencing depth and limit assay-specific biases, TCR repertoire library preparation and sequencing were carried out by different laboratories using diverse techniques. To estimate repertoire size and how much clonotypes are shared between individuals, the study performed deep sequencing of blood TCR repertoires from roughly five healthy adults. Per donor, three plates each were used for CD4 naive and CD4 memory, two for CD8 naive, and one for CD8 memory. Per donor, leukapheresis produced somewhere between about 0.9 and 9.5 billion PBMCs.

Using the deep immunoSEQ assay, TCR CDR3 regions were amplified from genomic DNA by multiplex PCR. Extracted genomic DNA from each cell subset was distributed evenly across all wells of several immunoSEQ 96-well plates, and each plate was treated as a replicate. Each replicate PCR for sorted subsets received around 200 ng genomic DNA, equal to around 32,000 T cell genomes. The purified libraries were quantified using a Qubit 3.0 fluorometer, sized with a Bioanalyzer 2100, and then quantified again using the KAPA Library Quantification kit. Every immunoSEQ 96-well plate was sequenced on a dedicated single-read 150-cycle Illumina NextSeq 550 flow cell. The paper's processing steps were these. The immunoSEQ output contained only junctional sequences without quality scores, so filtering could not match that applied to full-length reads. Sequences were annotated with PyIR, a Python wrapper for IgBLAST v1.9, and V/J genes and CDR3 were assigned using IMGT germline references. Reads with weak V/J assignments (E-value above 1e-6), missing CDR3, stop codons, out-of-frame junctions, or ambiguous translated residues were removed. V3J clonotypes were defined by identical inferred V gene, J gene, and CDR3 amino acid sequence. Percentage overlap between repertoires was computed as shared unique clonotypes divided by the size of the smaller repertoire. Richness of each repertoire was evaluated using RTK rarefaction, the Chao1 estimator, and Recon v2.1 estimates of unobserved clonotypes. Generation probabilities for all TCRbeta clonotypes obtained by the gDNA method from several donors were computed using OLGA. Sourced from immuneACCESS, this table was stored by TCRdb with only in-frame sequences that have V and J called. A share of the clones is absent; for the studies checked, an unresolved V gene accounts for under half, and the remainder has no known explanation. The V and J calls and clone size are taken from that table; D and trimming were inferred from the DNA. This sample has around 1.9 million clones in its table, and 85% to 95% of those were observed once. Roughly 1.7% of the sample is taken by the ten largest.

Findings and caveats that apply to the study as a whole: Compared with non-shared clonotypes, clonotypes shared by all four sorted-subset donors had higher generation probabilities. Pairwise subsampling led to the expectation that sequencing depth would affect the degree of clonotype sharing among donors. Because the study included a small number of donors, the genetic and exposure-history diversity represented was limited. Even with the large sequencing depth, rarefaction of the sorted-subset datasets indicated that sequencing was incomplete. Sampling was limited to blood, and TCR repertoires in tissue likely differ from TCR repertoires in blood. Estimated clonotype richness was generally larger for naive than for memory subsets. Approximately 4.8% of naive CD4, 3.5% of naive CD8, roughly 2.5% of memory CD4, and approximately 0.39% of memory CD8 clonotypes were shared across a few donors.

After removal of 7 bases from V and 6 bases from J, the junction retains 4 bases not matched to a gene. The CDR3 holds 12 amino acids from the cysteine to the phenylalanine. Of all the DNA, just the CDR3 is kept, 36 bases in frame from base 1. Sequences MNHEY (CDR1) and SMNVEV (CDR2) are obtained from the germline V gene (reference sequence). CD8 naive samples consisted of CD45RO-negative cells that were positively selected for CCR7, yielding a CD45RA+CCR7+ population without TemRA cells. Healthy HIV-negative adults with no recently reported acute infections or vaccinations were included as donors. Only Caucasian adults living in Nashville, Tennessee, USA were represented among the donors. Blood was obtained by leukapheresis, after which PBMCs were separated by Ficoll-Histopaque density gradient centrifugation and cryopreserved in liquid nitrogen vapor phase. Purity and quantity of every magnetically sorted T cell population were checked by analytical flow cytometry. Each sorted fraction had its genomic DNA isolated and then quantified by UV absorbance on a Nanodrop 2000c.

Remarks on this clone: Its antigen is still unknown. No much larger clone exists at a distance of one base, and base qualities are not known.

The rearrangement joined TRBV27 to TRBJ2-3; 7 bases in between match TRBD1. The sample comprised naive CD8+ T cells from PBMCs. Explained via the paper, the cell subset or site label denotes: CD45RA+CCR7+. This TCR was recovered from a man aged 18 to 30 in good health. Some clones in this sample may be carry-over from other donors' samples. The CDR3 protein is CASKRGHDTQYF. The DNA reads TGTGCCAGCAAAAGGGGGCACGATACGCAGTATTTT.